Shown below are 27 T cell receptor beta chains from a single sample sequenced in a study of T cells in Graves' hyperthyroidism and ophthalmopathy. The investigators amplified TCR beta CDR3 regions from RNA transcripts. During a first-round RT-PCR of the TCR CDR3, the HTBI primer set was used. Using its own MiXCR run on the multiplex PCR reads, TCRdb lists one record per CDR3 protein. The table includes hundreds of thousands of distinct CDR3 sequences, approximately 15% detected once. Sequenced material: blood. The origin of the receptors is a woman aged 18-30 years with Graves' hyperthyroidism.

The table lists this clonotype with a few counts. The chain carries TRBV20-1 and TRBJ1-6, with 9 positions matching TRBD1. The V gene end was trimmed by 2 bases and the J gene end by 10 bases; junction bases not matched to a gene: 9. CDR1 and CDR2 from the germline V gene are DFQATT and SNEGSKA (reference sequence). The CDR3 extends over 15 amino acids. CDR3 amino acids: CSARPQGALQSPLHF. The CDR3 DNA is TGCAGTGCTAGACCACAGGGGGCCCTCCAGTCACCCCTCCACTTT.

This clonotype was counted ten times or more. The DNA for the CDR3 is TGTGCCAGCAAAGACAGCTCCTATAATTCACCCCTCCACTTT. Amino acids: CASKDSSYNSPLHF. The gene calls are TRBV12-3 or TRBV12-4 and TRBJ1-6; tentatively, D is TRBD1 (5 bases). V gave up 7 bases and J gave up 0 bases, with 7 bases separating them. The CDR3 consists of 14 residues.

This clonotype was seen at least ten times. The J gene is TRBJ1-1, the V gene TRBV2; TRBD1 matches at 9 bases. This CDR3 contains 15 residues. Losses at the gene ends were 6 bases for V and 4 bases for J; bases not matched to a gene: 9. Germline CDR1 is SNHLY and CDR2 is FYNNEI. In DNA form, the CDR3 reads TGTGCCAGCAGGGACCTGACAGGGGGGATCACTGAAGCTTTCTTT. Translating gives CASRDLTGGITEAFF.

This clonotype was recorded many times. The chain combines TRBV18 with TRBJ1-2; D gene uncertain. This CDR3 is 14 amino acids long. CDR1 is KGHSH and CDR2 is LQKENI in the germline V gene. V was trimmed by 0 bases and J by 2 bases, leaving 7 bases between them. This CDR3 reads CASSPPRENYGYTF. The CDR3 DNA reads TGTGCCAGCTCACCACCGCGGGAAAACTATGGCTACACCTTC.

In its sample, this clonotype was seen many times. In DNA, the CDR3 is TGTGCCAGCTCTCCGGACCGGGGAGGGGTTCAGCCCCAGCATTTT. It codes for CASSPDRGGVQPQHF. The V call is TRBV18, the J call TRBJ1-5, with a weak D call TRBD1 (5 bases). The CDR3 is made up of 15 amino acids. Trimming shortened V by 6 bases and J by 6 bases, and 18 bases separated the two germline ends. Germline CDR1 is KGHSH and CDR2 is LQKENI. Using reference TRBV18 and TRBJ1-5 for the parts outside the CDR3, the full variable domain is NAGVMQNPRHLVRRRGQEARLRCSPMKGHSHVYWYRQLPEEGLKFMVYLQKENIIDESGMPKERFSAEFPKEGPSILRIQQVVRGDSAAYFCASSPDRGGVQPQHFGDGTRLSIL.

Concerning this clonotype itself: A much larger clone differs by one base, so this may be a read error. The rearrangement links TRBV28 to TRBJ2-4; 7 bases are a match to TRBD1. Germline lookup yields CDR1 MDHEN and CDR2 SYDVKM. CDR3 length equals 13 residues. CDR3 protein: CASSLTGANTQYF. CDR3 sequence (DNA): TGTGCCAGCAGTCTCACAGGGGCAAACACTCAGTACTTC.

This clonotype came up once. J is TRBJ2-1 and V is TRBV3-1, with 12 bases lining up with TRBD2. The CDR3 covers 15 residues. Germline values: CDR1 LGHDT, CDR2 YNNKEL (reference sequence). V lost 7 bases and J lost 6; bases outside the gene matches: 7. For the CDR3, the DNA is TGTGCCAGCAACCCTAGCGGGGGGGCCGGCAATGAGCAGTTCTTC. Amino acids: CASNPSGGAGNEQFF.

This clonotype was seen many times. V and J are TRBV5-1 and TRBJ2-1; 12 nucleotides match TRBD2. The V and J ends lost 4 bases and 8 bases, in that order; junction bases with no gene match: 10. This CDR3 spans 16 amino acids. The germline V gene has CDR1 SGHRS and CDR2 YFSETQ. As DNA, the CDR3 is TGCGCCAGCAGCCGGCCTAGCGGGAGGGATGGGCATGAGCAGTTCTTC. This gives the protein CASSRPSGRDGHEQFF.

This chain links TRBV7-9 with TRBJ2-3; TRBD2 matches at 8 bases. Germline lookup yields CDR1 SEHNR and CDR2 FQNEAQ (reference sequence). V was pared by 1 base and J by 6 bases, with 6 bases of the junction left unmatched. This CDR3 has 15 amino acids. The DNA for the CDR3 is TGTGCCAGCAGCTTAGTGGCGGGGGGAAGTGATACGCAGTATTTT. Translating gives CASSLVAGGSDTQYF.

Ten or more counts support this clonotype. J is TRBJ2-1 and V is TRBV20-1, with D possibly matching TRBD2 (6 bases). CDR1 and CDR2 from the germline V gene are DFQATT and SNEGSKA (reference sequence). The CDR3 contains 14 residues. V lost 4 bases to trimming and J lost 2 bases, with 12 bases between them. CDR3 DNA: TGCAGTGCTACCGGGAGTGATACCTACAATGAGCAGTTCTTC. Amino acid sequence: CSATGSDTYNEQFF.

This clonotype occurred many times. This sequence joins TRBV19 and TRBJ1-2, with 10 bases identical to TRBD1. Germline-derived CDR1 and CDR2 are LNHDA and SQIVND (reference sequence). The CDR3 is 17 amino acids. The J segment lost 4 bases and the V segment lost 4 bases, leaving 12 bases of the junction unmatched. CDR3 in amino acids: CASSTAKRDRGFYGYTF. CDR3 coding DNA: TGTGCCAGTAGTACGGCCAAGAGGGACAGGGGATTCTATGGCTACACCTTC.

The V gene is TRBV2, the J gene TRBJ2-2; D ambiguous. The CDR3 runs to 14 residues. The V gene lost 3 bases and the J gene lost 4 bases, with 9 bases spanning the gap. CDR1 and CDR2 from the germline V gene are SNHLY and FYNNEI. CDR3 protein: CASSDRQATGELFF. DNA for the CDR3: TGTGCCAGCAGTGATCGGCAAGCCACCGGGGAGCTGTTTTTT.

This clonotype showed up many times. V usage is TRBV2 and J usage is TRBJ2-5; possibly TRBD1 for D (6 bases). Looked up from germline, CDR1 is SNHLY and CDR2 is FYNNEI. V gave up 6 bases and J gave up 2 bases, with 10 bases separating them. This CDR3 comprises 13 residues. The CDR3 spells CASSDDRQETQYF. The CDR3 DNA reads TGTGCCAGCAGCGATGACAGGCAAGAGACCCAGTACTTC.

This clonotype was detected ten times or more. This chain links TRBV3-1 with TRBJ1-2; D remains unclear. Trimming took off 0 bases at V and 0 bases at J, with 8 bases between the two ends. The CDR3 covers 15 residues. Germline values: CDR1 LGHDT, CDR2 YNNKEL (reference sequence). The CDR3 reads CASSQDTGANYGYTF. The CDR3 bases are TGTGCCAGCAGCCAAGATACTGGCGCTAACTATGGCTACACCTTC.

The sample holds many counts of this clonotype. The chain combines TRBV3-1 with TRBJ1-4; 7 bases map to TRBD1. The trim removed 4 bases at V and 9 bases at J, leaving 8 bases unmatched. Germline V CDR1 and CDR2: LGHDT, YNNKEL (reference sequence). CDR3 size: 14 residues. CDR3 residues: CASSLRTGSQKLFF. The CDR3 bases are TGTGCCAGCAGCCTACGGACAGGCAGTCAAAAACTGTTTTTT.

The chain carries TRBV15 and TRBJ2-2; 10 nucleotides line up with TRBD2. Germline-derived CDR1 and CDR2 are LNHNV and YYDKDF (reference sequence). V gave up 5 bases and J gave up 6 bases; unmatched junction bases: 9. CDR3 length: 16 residues. CDR3 bases: TGTGCCACCAGCGGCCTCAGCGGGAGGGCTGCCGGGGAGCTGTTTTTT. Translation gives CATSGLSGRAAGELFF.

This clonotype was observed at least ten times. The rearrangement links TRBV28 to TRBJ1-3, with D possibly matching TRBD1 (6 bases). The CDR3 sequence is 15 residues long. Germline CDR1 and CDR2: MDHEN and SYDVKM. V was pared by 4 bases and J by 4 bases, with 14 bases between. CDR3 residues: CASSSQGNDGNTIYF. DNA for the CDR3: TGTGCCAGCAGTTCGCAGGGGAACGACGGAAACACCATATATTTT.

J is TRBJ2-3 and V is TRBV12-3 or TRBV12-4, with 7 positions matching TRBD2. V lost 6 bases to trimming and J lost 0 bases; unmatched junction nucleotides: 9. The CDR3 runs to 16 residues. The CDR3 sequence is CASSQLQAGSTDTQYF. The CDR3, as DNA: TGTGCCAGCAGCCAACTCCAAGCGGGGAGCACAGATACGCAGTATTTT.

This clonotype was recorded at least ten times. The chain carries TRBV7-2 and TRBJ2-1; D remains unclear. The CDR3 loop spans 12 amino acids. V lost 5 bases, J lost 7 bases, and 9 bases lay in between. The germline gives CDR1 SGHTA, CDR2 FQGNSA. The CDR3 spells CASSPQNNEQFF. CDR3 nucleotides: TGTGCCAGCAGCCCTCAGAATAATGAGCAGTTCTTC.

This clonotype was seen repeatedly, ten times or more. The genes are TRBV27 and TRBJ2-5; a weak D match, TRBD2 (7 bases). The germline gives CDR1 MNHEY, CDR2 SMNVEV (reference sequence). CDR3 length: 16 residues. The V end was cut by 10 bases, the J end by 2 bases, with 23 bases between. CDR3 coding DNA: TGTGCCACCAACCTAAGGGGGGGGGGTCTTCAAGAGACCCAGTACTTC. Translated, it gives CATNLRGGGLQETQYF.

This clonotype was found many times. One base away lies a much larger clone, so this may be a sequencing read error. The chain joins TRBV7-2 to TRBJ2-5; TRBD2 matches at 13 bases. CDR3 length: 14 amino acids. CDR1 and CDR2 (germline): SGHTA, FQGNSA. The trim removed 9 bases at V and 9 bases at J, leaving 10 bases unmatched. Here the CDR3 DNA reads TGTGCCAGTACTAGCGGGAGGGCCGGGGAGGCCCAGTACTTC. Translating gives CASTSGRAGEAQYF.

This clonotype occurred many times. The rearrangement uses TRBV20-1 and TRBJ1-3; D not certain. The CDR3 totals 15 residues. V lost 4 bases and J lost 0, with 13 bases in between. CDR1 DFQATT and CDR2 SNEGSKA come from the germline V gene (reference sequence). The CDR3 loop reads CSAIGSVFSGNTIYF. Here the CDR3 DNA reads TGCAGTGCTATTGGGTCCGTCTTCTCTGGAAACACCATATATTTT.

This clonotype was recorded only once. As the CDR3 is not closed by the conserved phenylalanine or tryptophan, this likely results from a read error. J is TRBJ2-7 and V is TRBV5-1; TRBD2 agrees at 10 bases. This CDR3 comprises 14 residues. The germline CDR1 and CDR2 sequences are SGHRS and YFSETQ. CDR3: CASGGGRQFYEQYL. CDR3 nucleotides: TGTGCCAGCGGGGGGGGGCGGCAGTTCTACGAGCAGTACCTC.

In its sample, this clonotype was seen many times. This chain joins TRBV3-1 and TRBJ2-1, with 8 bases that match TRBD2. With V trimmed by 0 bases and J by 7 bases, 14 bases remained unmatched. Germline V lookup: CDR1 LGHDT, CDR2 YNNKEL (reference sequence). The CDR3 is 18 amino acids. CDR3 residues: CASSQESSGSPPRNEQFF. The CDR3 DNA follows: TGTGCCAGCAGCCAAGAGAGCAGCGGGAGTCCGCCTCGGAATGAGCAGTTCTTC.

V gene TRBV30 combines with J gene TRBJ1-4, with TRBD1 identical over 7 bases. Germline assignment: CDR1 GTSNPN and CDR2 SVGIG (reference sequence). Trimming took 2 bases from V and 13 from J; bases not matched to a gene: 4. The CDR3 is 11 residues long. The CDR3 DNA follows: TGTGCCTGGAGTACCACAGGGGTACTGTTTTTT. Amino acid sequence: CAWSTTGVLFF.

The chain carries TRBV20-1 and TRBJ2-1; 13 bases fit TRBD2. CDR1 DFQATT and CDR2 SNEGSKA come from the germline V gene (reference sequence). Unmatched junction bases numbered 15, after V lost 5 bases and J lost 8 bases. This CDR3 has 17 residues. CDR3: CSASGTSGTRGEYEQFF. CDR3 nucleotides: TGCAGTGCTTCCGGGACTAGCGGGACCCGTGGGGAGTATGAGCAGTTCTTC.

This clonotype was seen only a few times. The genes are TRBV29-1 and TRBJ2-1, with D unresolved. Germline CDR1 and CDR2: SQVTM and ANQGSEA. V was shortened by 4 bases and J by 0 bases, with 10 bases between the two germline ends. The length of the CDR3 is 14 residues. Written as DNA, the CDR3 is TGCAGCGTTGCCGGCCAGAGCTCCTACAATGAGCAGTTCTTC. Its translation: CSVAGQSSYNEQFF.